This TCR beta chain derives from a study of molecular identifiers for immune sequencing clone quantification. Findings and caveats of the study: Over 97% of effector molecules, but under 1% in naive cells, were held by clones with more than 20 RNA copies.

For this clonotype: The antigen remains undetermined. Possible read error: a much larger clone is one base away. This CDR3 fails to terminate in the conserved phenylalanine or tryptophan, so it likely reflects a read error.

TCRdb ran MiXCR on the PCR reads and lists one entry per CDR3 protein. The sample contains a few hundred thousand distinct CDR3 sequences, 24% of which appear only once. Germline CDR1 reads SQVTM; CDR2 reads ANQGSEA. The CDR3 runs 14 residues. The V end was cut by 1 base, the J end by 0 bases, with 8 bases between. The V gene is TRBV29-1, the J gene TRBJ2-3, with unresolved D. This TCR came from a human donor in good health. Some libraries in this study had Jurkat cell RNA spiked in. Specimen: naive CD8+ T cells from blood, with Jurkat cell RNA spiked in. Subset meaning: FACS-sorted CD8+CD4-CCR7+CD45RA+ naive T cells. The DNA of the CDR3 is TGCAGCGTTGAAGCAAAGCGAAGCACAGATACGCAGTATTTA. The encoded protein is CSVEAKRSTDTQYL.